This T cell receptor beta chain originates from a study of T cell responses to AZD1222 COVID-19 vaccine. General study findings and limits: Spike-specific TCRs gained breadth and depth after people received two AZD1222 doses. Most donors were white British and more were female, and clonal diversity was possibly underestimated.

Germline CDR1 SGHRS, CDR2 YFSETQ. Deletions cut 0 bases from V and 4 bases from J, with 7 bases between. This CDR3 region has 13 residues. Using immunoSEQ multiplex PCR, the repertoire was profiled, and TCRdb retains in-frame clones only, with some absent. This repertoire shows 45,000 or so clones, 80% to 90% found once; its top ten account for about 1.1%. Samples with a second dose at about 4 or about 12 weeks were pooled together. Of note for this clone: Its antigen remains unknown.

The material sequenced was peripheral blood, taken 28 days after the second AZD1222 dose. The TCR originated in an adult who received the AZD1222 COVID-19 vaccine. The chain carries TRBV5-1 and TRBJ2-5; D possibly corresponds to TRBD2 (5 bases). CDR3: CASSLAGGETQYF. In DNA, the CDR3 is TGCGCCAGCAGCTTGGCCGGAGGAGAGACCCAGTACTTC.